These T cell receptor beta chains were read from a single sample in a study of CDR3 diversity in severe acne. TCRdb redid the calling of the PCR reads with MiXCR, one entry per CDR3 protein. This table holds more than 85,000 distinct CDR3 sequences, roughly half found once. Sequenced sample: blood. The receptor source for this set is a male donor with acne. CDR3s include the opening cysteine and the closing phenylalanine or tryptophan. Each record gives: V gene, CDR3 length, D gene, clone size, J gene, CDR3 protein, CDR3 DNA. A D gene is named only where the DNA matches it firmly. Only part of the rows carry a size: once, few, many, or a class if the clone is expanded.

v_call: TRBV5-1; cdr3_length: 16; d_call: NA; clone_size: many; j_call: TRBJ2-1; cdr3_aa: CASSSPGPNHLNEQFF; cdr3_nt: TGCGCCAGCAGCTCCCCGGGACCCAACCACCTCAATGAGCAGTTCTTC
v_call: TRBV20-1; cdr3_length: 15; d_call: TRBD2; clone_size: few; j_call: TRBJ2-3; cdr3_aa: CSATGGSGSTDTQYF; cdr3_nt: TGCAGTGCTACCGGGGGTAGCGGGAGCACAGATACGCAGTATTTT
v_call: TRBV19; cdr3_length: 17; d_call: NA; clone_size: few; j_call: TRBJ2-6; cdr3_aa: CASSIGAHRSGANVLTF; cdr3_nt: TGTGCCAGTAGTATAGGGGCCCACCGCTCTGGGGCCAACGTCCTGACTTTC
v_call: TRBV25-1; cdr3_length: 15; d_call: TRBD1; clone_size: NA; j_call: TRBJ2-5; cdr3_aa: CASSESNRGRETQYF; cdr3_nt: TGTGCCAGCAGTGAATCCAACAGGGGGCGGGAGACCCAGTACTTC
v_call: TRBV11-2; cdr3_length: 12; d_call: NA; clone_size: NA; j_call: TRBJ2-7; cdr3_aa: CASSANRYEQYF; cdr3_nt: TGTGCCAGCAGTGCCAATCGCTACGAGCAGTACTTC
v_call: TRBV9; cdr3_length: 16; d_call: TRBD2; clone_size: many; j_call: TRBJ2-1; cdr3_aa: CASSVGLGGGISEQFF; cdr3_nt: TGTGCCAGCAGCGTAGGTTTGGGCGGGGGGATCAGCGAGCAGTTCTTC
v_call: TRBV6-5; cdr3_length: 16; d_call: TRBD1; clone_size: many; j_call: TRBJ2-1; cdr3_aa: CASSYFLGTVSYEQFF; cdr3_nt: TGTGCCAGCAGTTACTTCTTAGGGACAGTAAGTTATGAGCAGTTCTTC
v_call: TRBV10-3; cdr3_length: 13; d_call: NA; clone_size: NA; j_call: TRBJ2-7; cdr3_aa: CAISINRGGEQYF; cdr3_nt: TGTGCCATCAGTATTAACAGGGGGGGAGAGCAGTACTTC
v_call: TRBV5-6; cdr3_length: 14; d_call: NA; clone_size: many; j_call: TRBJ2-7; cdr3_aa: CASSLFTIGVEQYF; cdr3_nt: TGTGCCAGCAGCTTGTTTACGATCGGCGTCGAGCAGTACTTC
v_call: TRBV10-3; cdr3_length: 15; d_call: NA; clone_size: NA; j_call: TRBJ1-1; cdr3_aa: CAIRKPGDQDTEAFF; cdr3_nt: TGTGCCATCAGGAAACCGGGAGACCAAGACACTGAAGCTTTCTTT
v_call: TRBV7-6; cdr3_length: 14; d_call: TRBD2; clone_size: many; j_call: TRBJ2-7; cdr3_aa: CASSTGLAGGEQYF; cdr3_nt: TGTGCCAGCAGCACCGGACTAGCGGGAGGCGAGCAGTACTTC
v_call: TRBV4-2; cdr3_length: 13; d_call: NA; clone_size: NA; j_call: TRBJ1-1; cdr3_aa: CASSQGAGDEAFF; cdr3_nt: TGTGCCAGCAGCCAAGGGGCGGGGGATGAAGCTTTCTTT
v_call: TRBV7-2; cdr3_length: 17; d_call: TRBD2; clone_size: few; j_call: TRBJ2-7; cdr3_aa: CASSSRTSGRGVYEQYF; cdr3_nt: TGTGCCAGCAGCTCTAGGACTAGCGGGAGGGGCGTATACGAGCAGTACTTC
v_call: TRBV10-3; cdr3_length: 15; d_call: NA; clone_size: few; j_call: TRBJ2-3; cdr3_aa: CAISEDRLVTDTQYF; cdr3_nt: TGTGCCATCAGTGAGGACAGACTGGTTACAGATACGCAGTATTTT
v_call: TRBV25-1; cdr3_length: 18; d_call: TRBD1; clone_size: NA; j_call: TRBJ1-2; cdr3_aa: CASSYRGVALVANYGYTF; cdr3_nt: TGTGCCAGCAGTTACAGGGGCGTCGCCCTGGTAGCTAACTATGGCTACACCTTC
v_call: TRBV10-3; cdr3_length: 16; d_call: TRBD1; clone_size: few; j_call: TRBJ1-5; cdr3_aa: CAISGTGKGSNQPQHF; cdr3_nt: TGTGCCATCAGCGGGACAGGGAAGGGCAGCAATCAGCCCCAGCATTTT
v_call: TRBV20-1; cdr3_length: 15; d_call: TRBD2; clone_size: NA; j_call: TRBJ2-1; cdr3_aa: CSADGTSGSSDEQFF; cdr3_nt: TGCAGTGCTGACGGGACTAGCGGGAGTTCCGATGAGCAGTTCTTC
v_call: TRBV7-9; cdr3_length: 13; d_call: NA; clone_size: medium-sized; j_call: TRBJ2-3; cdr3_aa: CASSTGPRDTQYF; cdr3_nt: TGTGCCAGCAGCACGGGACCTAGAGATACGCAGTATTTT
v_call: TRBV19; cdr3_length: 13; d_call: TRBD2; clone_size: few; j_call: TRBJ2-1; cdr3_aa: CASNSGSYYEQFF; cdr3_nt: TGTGCCAGTAACAGCGGGAGTTACTATGAGCAGTTCTTC
v_call: TRBV6-4; cdr3_length: 24; d_call: NA; clone_size: NA; j_call: TRBJ2-7; cdr3_aa: CASSPNRGLNQPQHFGDGIYEQYF; cdr3_nt: NA
v_call: TRBV25-1; cdr3_length: 14; d_call: NA; clone_size: many; j_call: TRBJ1-4; cdr3_aa: CASSGGGANEKLFF; cdr3_nt: TGTGCCAGCAGTGGGGGGGGTGCTAATGAAAAACTGTTTTTT
v_call: TRBV6-6; cdr3_length: 14; d_call: TRBD2; clone_size: NA; j_call: TRBJ2-1; cdr3_aa: CASSYVREDNEQFF; cdr3_nt: TGTGCCAGCAGTTACGTGCGGGAGGACAATGAGCAGTTCTTC
v_call: TRBV5-4; cdr3_length: 17; d_call: TRBD2; clone_size: NA; j_call: TRBJ2-7; cdr3_aa: CASRPGTSGQARNEQYF; cdr3_nt: TGTGCCAGCAGACCCGGGACTAGCGGTCAGGCACGCAACGAGCAGTACTTC
v_call: TRBV25-1; cdr3_length: 14; d_call: TRBD1; clone_size: NA; j_call: TRBJ2-7; cdr3_aa: CASSSAQTGAEQYF; cdr3_nt: TGTGCCAGCAGTTCAGCCCAAACAGGGGCCGAGCAGTACTTC
v_call: TRBV27; cdr3_length: 14; d_call: NA; clone_size: NA; j_call: TRBJ2-1; cdr3_aa: CASSLQGKENEQFF; cdr3_nt: TGTGCCAGCAGTTTACAGGGGAAGGAGAATGAGCAGTTCTTC
v_call: TRBV20-1; cdr3_length: 14; d_call: NA; clone_size: NA; j_call: TRBJ1-1; cdr3_aa: CSARDRTGNTEAFF; cdr3_nt: TGCAGTGCTAGAGACCGGACTGGGAACACTGAAGCTTTCTTT
v_call: TRBV7-6; cdr3_length: 14; d_call: NA; clone_size: NA; j_call: TRBJ2-7; cdr3_aa: CASSVGDTTYEQYF; cdr3_nt: TGTGCCAGCAGTGTAGGGGACACAACCTACGAGCAGTACTTC
v_call: TRBV6-1; cdr3_length: 14; d_call: TRBD1; clone_size: NA; j_call: TRBJ2-2; cdr3_aa: CAGRTGPGTGELFF; cdr3_nt: TGTGCGGGCAGGACAGGTCCCGGGACCGGGGAGCTGTTTTTT
v_call: TRBV12-3/TRBV12-4; cdr3_length: 15; d_call: NA; clone_size: NA; j_call: TRBJ2-2; cdr3_aa: CASSTYRADTGELFF; cdr3_nt: TGTGCCAGCAGTACCTACAGGGCCGACACCGGGGAGCTGTTTTTT
v_call: TRBV11-2; cdr3_length: 15; d_call: TRBD1; clone_size: NA; j_call: TRBJ1-4; cdr3_aa: CASRSGQGKYEKLFF; cdr3_nt: TGTGCCAGCAGGAGCGGACAGGGGAAATATGAAAAACTGTTTTTT
v_call: TRBV20-1; cdr3_length: 12; d_call: NA; clone_size: NA; j_call: TRBJ2-5; cdr3_aa: CSAGTGKETQYF; cdr3_nt: TGCAGTGCTGGGACGGGGAAAGAGACCCAGTACTTC
v_call: TRBV4-2; cdr3_length: 14; d_call: NA; clone_size: NA; j_call: TRBJ2-2; cdr3_aa: CASSQGWDTGELFF; cdr3_nt: TGTGCCAGCAGCCAAGGGTGGGACACCGGGGAGCTGTTTTTT
v_call: TRBV9; cdr3_length: 17; d_call: NA; clone_size: NA; j_call: TRBJ1-1; cdr3_aa: CASSFWTAGDPNTEAFF; cdr3_nt: TGTGCCAGCAGCTTCTGGACAGCTGGGGACCCAAACACTGAGGCTTTCTTT
v_call: TRBV29-1; cdr3_length: 20; d_call: TRBD1; clone_size: many; j_call: TRBJ2-6; cdr3_aa: CSVEDPLDREITSGANVLTF; cdr3_nt: TGCAGCGTTGAAGATCCCTTGGACAGGGAGATAACGTCTGGGGCCAACGTCCTGACTTTC
v_call: TRBV27; cdr3_length: 12; d_call: NA; clone_size: few; j_call: TRBJ2-3; cdr3_aa: CASARGTDTQYF; cdr3_nt: TGTGCCAGCGCTCGGGGCACAGATACGCAGTATTTT
v_call: TRBV20-1; cdr3_length: 19; d_call: TRBD2; clone_size: once; j_call: TRBJ2-5; cdr3_aa: CSARSGQPGTSGREETQYF; cdr3_nt: TGCAGTGCTAGATCCGGACAGCCTGGGACTAGCGGGAGGGAAGAGACCCAGTACTTC
v_call: TRBV28; cdr3_length: 13; d_call: TRBD1; clone_size: NA; j_call: TRBJ1-4; cdr3_aa: CASSSGQGGELFF; cdr3_nt: TGTGCCAGCAGCTCAGGACAGGGTGGGGAACTGTTTTTT
v_call: TRBV19; cdr3_length: 11; d_call: TRBD1; clone_size: NA; j_call: TRBJ1-2; cdr3_aa: CAGRQGYGYTF; cdr3_nt: TGTGCCGGGAGACAGGGATATGGCTACACCTTC
v_call: TRBV11-3; cdr3_length: 15; d_call: TRBD1; clone_size: NA; j_call: TRBJ2-3; cdr3_aa: CASSLRTGEPDTQYF; cdr3_nt: TGTGCCAGCAGCTTAAGGACAGGGGAACCTGATACGCAGTATTTT
v_call: TRBV5-4; cdr3_length: 16; d_call: TRBD2; clone_size: NA; j_call: TRBJ2-7; cdr3_aa: CASRQGTSGYSNEQYF; cdr3_nt: TGTGCCAGCAGGCAAGGGACTAGCGGGTATTCGAACGAGCAGTACTTC
v_call: TRBV2; cdr3_length: 13; d_call: NA; clone_size: NA; j_call: TRBJ2-3; cdr3_aa: CATKEGNTDTQYF; cdr3_nt: TGTGCCACCAAGGAGGGTAACACAGATACGCAGTATTTT